These T cell receptor beta chains were read from a single sample in a study of blood T cell repertoires in COVID-19. Sequencing was performed with immunoSEQ multiplex PCR; in TCRdb, only in-frame clones are kept and a portion is missing. The table records about 250,000 clones, about 90% of them present only once. Input material: PBMCs or T cells enriched from blood (not recorded which). These receptors were collected from a woman aged 18-30 years who had recovered from COVID-19. Each CDR3 is given with its conserved first and last residue. The D gene is left open where the match is weak. Size is stated for part of the rows, as once, few or many counts, or as a class when the clone is expanded.

j_call d_call clone_size v_call cdr3_aa cdr3_nt
TRBJ2-5 TRBD2 - TRBV6-1 CASSEAAGGPETQYF TGTGCCAGCAGTGAAGCAGCGGGGGGGCCGGAGACCCAGTACTTC
TRBJ2-7 TRBD1 few TRBV9 CASSVAGTGGTYEQYF TGTGCCAGCAGCGTCGCTGGGACAGGGGGCACCTACGAGCAGTACTTC
TRBJ2-5 TRBD1 once TRBV7-9 CASSFHFGTGALETQYF TGTGCCAGCAGCTTCCATTTTGGGACAGGGGCTTTAGAGACCCAGTACTTC
TRBJ2-1 - - TRBV5-8 CASSFYSVDNEQFF TGTGCCAGCAGCTTTTACTCGGTTGACAATGAGCAGTTCTTC
TRBJ2-1 TRBD1 - TRBV7-9 CASSFGQGENEQFF TGTGCCAGCAGCTTCGGACAGGGGGAAAATGAGCAGTTCTTC
TRBJ1-6 - - TRBV7-2 CASSLATADNSPLHF TGTGCCAGCAGCTTAGCGACAGCAGATAATTCACCCCTCCACTTT
TRBJ2-7 TRBD1 - TRBV5-1 CASSWTGKVGGYEQYF TGCGCCAGCAGCTGGACAGGGAAGGTAGGGGGTTACGAGCAGTACTTC
TRBJ2-7 TRBD1 - TRBV10-3 CAISESNEYDRGDYEQYF TGTGCCATCAGTGAGTCGAATGAGTATGACAGGGGCGATTACGAGCAGTACTTC
TRBJ2-5 TRBD1 - TRBV15 CATSSQIGLDRYQETQYF TGTGCCACCAGCAGCCAAATAGGCCTGGACAGGTACCAAGAGACCCAGTACTTC
TRBJ1-1 - - TRBV28 CASSLTTSTEAFF TGTGCCAGCAGTCTTACAACCTCCACTGAAGCTTTCTTT
TRBJ2-3 - - TRBV7-3 CASTDQRGDTQYF TGTGCCAGCACAGACCAAAGGGGGGATACGCAGTATTTT
TRBJ2-1 TRBD2 - TRBV7-6 CASSLRPSGGANEQFF TGTGCCAGCAGCTTAAGACCCAGCGGGGGGGCTAATGAGCAGTTCTTC
TRBJ2-1 TRBD2 - TRBV4-2 CASSQVGRRGVNNEQFF TGTGCCAGCAGCCAAGTAGGGAGGCGGGGGGTGAACAATGAGCAGTTCTTC
TRBJ1-3 TRBD1 - TRBV10-3 CASRIDRADGNTIYF TGTGCCAGCAGAATTGACAGGGCGGATGGAAACACCATATATTTT
TRBJ1-4 - - TRBV3-1/TRBV3-2 CASSQGQGPGLRKKLFF TGTGCCAGCAGCCAAGGGCAGGGCCCGGGACTAAGAAAGAAACTGTTTTTT
TRBJ1-1 - - TRBV11-1 CASSPGPGTEAFF TGTGCCAGCAGCCCCGGGCCGGGAACTGAAGCTTTCTTT
TRBJ2-5 TRBD2 - TRBV5-1 CASSLELAGGETQYF TGCGCCAGCAGCTTGGAACTAGCGGGCGGAGAGACCCAGTACTTC
TRBJ2-7 TRBD2 - TRBV4-1 CASSQGFGGAGSYEQYF TGCGCCAGCAGCCAAGGTTTCGGGGGAGCGGGGTCCTACGAGCAGTACTTC
TRBJ2-5 - - TRBV2 CASNLRGDEETQYF TGTGCCAGCAATCTCAGGGGAGACGAGGAGACCCAGTACTTC
TRBJ2-1 TRBD2 - TRBV6-5 CASSYRAGGRSEQFF TGTGCCAGCAGTTACCGGGCGGGAGGGAGGAGTGAGCAGTTCTTC
TRBJ1-6 - - TRBV6-5 CASSLTGNNSPLHF TGTGCCAGCAGTTTAACGGGGAATAATTCACCCCTCCACTTT
TRBJ2-3 TRBD2 - TRBV6-6 CASRYTPGLGELSTDTQYF TGTGCCAGCCGCTACACCCCGGGACTAGGGGAACTTAGCACAGATACGCAGTATTTT
TRBJ2-7 TRBD2 - TRBV7-8 CASSLTSGTTYEQYF TGTGCCAGCAGCTTGACTAGCGGGACTACCTACGAGCAGTACTTC
TRBJ2-3 - once TRBV4-1 CASSQVPGASTDTQYF TGCGCCAGCAGCCAAGTGCCAGGGGCAAGCACAGATACGCAGTATTTT
TRBJ2-7 - - TRBV2 CASSEGLLSYEQYF TGTGCCAGCAGTGAGGGACTCCTCTCCTACGAGCAGTACTTC